Given below is one TCR beta chain in context. The germline V gene has CDR1 SEHNR and CDR2 FQNEAQ (reference sequence). The J segment lost 10 bases and the V segment lost 4 bases, leaving 9 bases of the junction unmatched. The CDR3 has 14 residues. This record belongs to a study of response to subunit inactivated influenza vaccine. One entry per CDR3 protein, called by TCRdb with MiXCR from the RT-PCR reads. The sample includes hundreds of thousands of distinct CDR3 sequences, 21% of them seen just once. Sequencing used PBMCs from blood, obtained about 19 months after vaccination. The chain joins TRBV7-9 to TRBJ2-1; 8 bases fit TRBD2. The TCR originated in a man aged 50-75 years who received an inactivated influenza vaccine. The CDR3 DNA reads TGTGCCAGCAGCTGGGTCGGGGGGGCCCGGGAGCAGTTCTTC. Protein product: CASSWVGGAREQFF.